The clone carrying this T cell receptor (beta chain) occurred many times. Antigen specificity is unknown. Amplification of TCR beta CDR3 regions used RNA transcripts. RT-PCR in the first round used HTBI primers; a second-round multiplex PCR followed. TCRdb independently ran MiXCR on the multiplex PCR reads; one entry per CDR3 protein. There are a few hundred thousand distinct CDR3 sequences in the sample; roughly 40% occur only once, and about 4.6% lies in the top ten. This sample stems from a study of Graves' ophthalmopathy and Graves' hyperthyroidism. Study-level results: Blood also carried most expanded thyroid clonotypes exceeding 0.001 frequency. Discrimination between ophthalmopathy and stable hyperthyroidism by a 13-signature model showed roughly 88% sensitivity and 65% to 84% specificity.

Researchers turned away patients with other autoimmune diseases, uncontrolled infections, pregnancy or lactation. The CDR3 has 14 residues. V dropped 0 bases and J dropped 5 bases, with 10 bases sitting between them. Germline CDR1 is LNHNV and CDR2 is YYDKDF (reference sequence). The specimen was peripheral blood or thyroid tissue (not recorded which). The clonotype originates from an adult man with Graves' hyperthyroidism. The chain has TRBV15 and TRBJ2-5; the D call may be TRBD1 or TRBD2 (7 bases each). The CDR3 region is CATSRDQGGETQYF. The CDR3 coding sequence is TGTGCCACCAGCAGAGATCAGGGGGGGGAGACCCAGTACTTC.